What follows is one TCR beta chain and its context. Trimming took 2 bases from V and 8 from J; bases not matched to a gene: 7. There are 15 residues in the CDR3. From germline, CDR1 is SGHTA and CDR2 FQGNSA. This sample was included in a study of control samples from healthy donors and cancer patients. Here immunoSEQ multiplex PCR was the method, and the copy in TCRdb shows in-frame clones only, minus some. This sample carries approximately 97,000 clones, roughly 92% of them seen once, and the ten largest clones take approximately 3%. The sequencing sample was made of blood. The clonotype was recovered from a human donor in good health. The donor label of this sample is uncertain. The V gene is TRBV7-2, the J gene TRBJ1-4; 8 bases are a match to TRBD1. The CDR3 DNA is TGTGCCAGCAGCTTAACCGGGACAGGTGGCGAAAAACTGTTTTTT. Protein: CASSLTGTGGEKLFF.